Listed here are 20 T cell receptor beta chains from one sample, sequenced in a study of regulatory T cells in long-lasting Graves disease. Researchers made TCR beta libraries by using iRepertoire HTBI primers and running Arm-PCR on CDR3 regions. TCRdb called the multiplex PCR reads again in MiXCR, with one record for every CDR3 protein. The sample carries about 430,000 distinct CDR3 sequences, over 20% recorded once. Time point reported: persistent/refractory GD, antithyroid drugs over 5 years with positive TRAb. RNA extracted from PBMCs served as the sequencing template. The sequencing here drew on peripheral blood mononuclear cells (PBMCs), taken when the disease was refractory, from a patient treated with antithyroid drugs. The receptors were gathered from a female donor with Graves disease.

In its sample, this clonotype was seen many times. The chain couples TRBV28 to TRBJ2-7; D unresolved. The germline V and J ends were trimmed by 4 bases and 1 base, with 11 bases remaining between them. The CDR3 has 14 amino acids. Germline V gives CDR1 MDHEN, CDR2 SYDVKM. CDR3 in amino acids: CASSSRVLSYEQYF. The CDR3 DNA sequence: TGTGCCAGCAGTTCCCGGGTCCTATCCTACGAGCAGTACTTC.

The rearrangement uses TRBV6-1 and TRBJ1-1; TRBD1 might be the D (5 bases). V lost 8 bases to trimming and J lost 0 bases, with 16 bases between them. This CDR3 is 15 amino acids long. Germline values: CDR1 MNHNS, CDR2 SASEGT. The CDR3 region is CASRGRVVMNTEAFF. For the CDR3, the DNA is TGTGCCAGCCGGGGGAGGGTAGTCATGAACACTGAAGCTTTCTTT.

Turning to this clonotype: This could be a read error, since a much larger clone is one nucleotide away. This sequence joins TRBV7-2 and TRBJ1-1; no definite D call. Germline V gives CDR1 SGHTA, CDR2 FQGNSA. The length of the CDR3 is 11 residues. Trimming stripped 6 bases from V and 6 bases from J, with 8 bases between. CDR3 DNA: TGTGCCAGCAGTACTAGCCCTGAAGCTTTCTTT. Translation: CASSTSPEAFF.

V gene TRBV19 combines with J gene TRBJ1-5; 8 bases line up with TRBD1. The CDR3 runs 12 residues. Germline assignment: CDR1 LNHDA and CDR2 SQIVND (reference sequence). V shed 6 bases and J 7 bases; nucleotides not matched to a gene: 2. CDR3 sequence: CASRNRGQPQHF. The CDR3 region has the DNA TGTGCCAGTAGAAACAGGGGGCAGCCCCAGCATTTT. Complete variable domain (other parts from reference TRBV19 and TRBJ1-5): DGGITQSPKYLFRKEGQNVTLSCEQNLNHDAMYWYRQDPGQGLRLIYYSQIVNDFQKGDIAEGYSVSREKKESFPLTVTSAQKNPTAFYLCASRNRGQPQHFGDGTRLSIL.

This chain links TRBV3-1 with TRBJ2-1, with D maybe TRBD2 (6 bases). The CDR3 sequence is 12 residues long. Germline V gene sequence: CDR1 LGHDT, CDR2 YNNKEL (reference sequence). Trimming stripped 4 bases from V and 15 bases from J, with 16 bases between. CDR3: CASSPAEGGRFF. CDR3 nucleotide sequence: TGTGCCAGCAGCCCAGCAGAGGGAGGAAGGTTCTTC.

This clonotype was picked up a small number of times. V usage is TRBV9 and J usage is TRBJ2-7; 7 bases match TRBD1. From germline, CDR1 is SGDLS and CDR2 YYNGEE. The CDR3 length is 17 residues. The ends lost 3 bases at V and 7 bases at J; junction bases unmatched: 19. The CDR3 reads CASSADNGGQVTLEQYF. As DNA, the CDR3 is TGTGCCAGCAGCGCAGACAACGGCGGACAGGTTACTTTGGAGCAGTACTTC.

This sequence joins TRBV6-5 and TRBJ2-5; D may be TRBD1 (6 bases). The CDR3 covers 13 residues. V was clipped by 3 bases and J by 4 bases, with 9 bases between them. Germline lookup yields CDR1 MNHEY and CDR2 SVGAGI. The CDR3 protein is CASSYQGSETQYF. DNA for the CDR3: TGTGCCAGCAGTTATCAGGGGTCAGAGACCCAGTACTTC.

The V call is TRBV7-9, the J call TRBJ1-1; D may be TRBD1 (6 bases). Looked up from germline, CDR1 is SEHNR and CDR2 is FQNEAQ (reference sequence). This CDR3 has 14 amino acids. V lost 2 bases to trimming and J lost 2 bases, with 9 bases between them. The CDR3 spells CASSLSRGNTEAFF. CDR3 bases: TGTGCCAGCAGCTTATCCAGGGGAAACACTGAAGCTTTCTTT. The full variable domain, completed using reference TRBV7-9 and TRBJ1-1, is DTGVSQNPRHKITKRGQNVTFRCDPISEHNRLYWYRQTLGQGPEFLTYFQNEAQLEKSRLLSDRFSAERPKGSFSTLEIQRTEQGDSAMYLCASSLSRGNTEAFFGQGTRLTVV.

This clonotype showed up many times. The rearrangement joins TRBV3-1 to TRBJ2-5; D is uncertain. Trimming removed 4 bases at V and 5 bases at J, with 11 bases between. The CDR3 length is 13 residues. From germline, CDR1 is LGHDT and CDR2 YNNKEL (reference sequence). CDR3: CASSPDGSETQYF. The CDR3 bases are TGTGCCAGCAGCCCCGACGGTTCGGAGACCCAGTACTTC.

The chain couples TRBV12-3 or TRBV12-4 to TRBJ2-5; D may correspond to TRBD1 or TRBD2 (5 bases each). The CDR3 runs to 13 residues. Trimming took 0 bases from V and 9 from J, leaving 11 bases between them. Here the CDR3 reads CASSLAGVGAQYF. CDR3 DNA sequence: TGTGCCAGCAGTTTAGCGGGGGTAGGGGCCCAGTACTTC.

In this sample, this clonotype turned up many times. The chain is built from TRBV6-5 and TRBJ2-7, with no clear D. V gave up 0 bases and J gave up 0 bases, with 12 bases separating them. The CDR3 is made up of 16 amino acids. Germline assignment: CDR1 MNHEY and CDR2 SVGAGI. In nucleotides, the CDR3 is TGTGCCAGCAGTTACTCGAGTCAGAGCTACTCCTACGAGCAGTACTTC. Its protein is CASSYSSQSYSYEQYF.

In this sample, this clonotype turned up many times. V is TRBV5-1 and J is TRBJ2-7; D is unresolved. This CDR3 comprises 13 residues. V was pared by 3 bases and J by 7 bases, with 14 bases between. CDR1 and CDR2 (germline): SGHRS, YFSETQ. The CDR3 loop reads CASSSQQVGEQYF. The CDR3 nucleotides read TGCGCCAGCAGCTCGCAACAAGTAGGAGAGCAGTACTTC.

This chain links TRBV27 with TRBJ2-7; 9 bases agree with TRBD2. Germline-derived CDR1 and CDR2 are MNHEY and SMNVEV (reference sequence). The length of the CDR3 is 14 residues. Germline trimming cut 4 bases from V and 6 bases from J; bases unmatched to any gene: 7. The CDR3 nucleotides are TGTGCCAGCAGTTCTCTAGCGGGAAACCCCGAGCAGTACTTC. As protein: CASSSLAGNPEQYF.

The chain carries TRBV10-3 and TRBJ2-7; TRBD2 agrees at 13 bases. J was trimmed by 6 bases and V by 2 bases; bases with no gene match: 4. This CDR3 region has 15 residues. CDR1 ENHRY and CDR2 SYGVKD come from the germline V gene. Here the CDR3 reads CAISELRTSGGEQYF. CDR3 DNA sequence: TGTGCCATCAGTGAGCTGAGGACTAGCGGGGGCGAGCAGTACTTC.

There are many counts of this clonotype. V gene TRBV19 combines with J gene TRBJ1-2; D ambiguous. Trimming took 7 bases from V and 5 from J, leaving 14 bases between them. Per germline, CDR1 LNHDA and CDR2 SQIVND (reference sequence). The CDR3 consists of 13 residues. Written as DNA, the CDR3 is TGTGCCAGTACCACCCGGGATCTGTATGGCTACACCTTC. Encoded protein: CASTTRDLYGYTF.

In its sample, this clonotype was seen many times. The chain recombines TRBV27 with TRBJ2-7; D gene unclear. V shed 3 bases and J shed 3 bases, with 9 bases lying between them. Germline assignment: CDR1 MNHEY and CDR2 SMNVEV (reference sequence). There are 13 residues in the CDR3. The CDR3 loop is CASSFSTHYEQYF. DNA for the CDR3: TGTGCCAGCAGTTTCTCTACCCACTACGAGCAGTACTTC.

This clonotype has a handful of counts. The chain's CDR3 is CASSQRVYYGELFF. The CDR3 DNA reads as TGTGCCAGCAGTCAGCGGGTGTATTACGGGGAGCTGTTTTTT. The chain has TRBV7-2 and TRBJ2-2; maybe TRBD2 (6 bases). The germline V and J ends were trimmed by 6 bases and 7 bases, with 15 bases remaining between them. The CDR3 has 14 amino acids. Germline V gene data show CDR1 as SGHTA and CDR2 as FQGNSA. Drawing the rest from reference TRBV7-2 and TRBJ2-2, the complete variable domain is GAGVSQSPSNKVTEKGKDVELRCDPISGHTALYWYRQSLGQGLEFLIYFQGNSAPDKSGLPSDRFSAERTGGSVSTLTIQRTQQEDSAVYLCASSQRVYYGELFFGEGSRLTVL.

This clonotype was picked up a small number of times. Germline and junction disagree at one end, which may indicate a read error. The gene calls are TRBV13 and TRBJ1-1, with 9 positions matching TRBD1. This CDR3 is built from 15 residues. In germline, CDR1 is PRHDT, CDR2 FYEKMQ (reference sequence). In DNA form, the CDR3 reads TGTGCCAGCAGCCCCCGGGGGACAGGGAACTCTGAAGCTTTCTTT. This translates into CASSPRGTGNSEAFF.

This clonotype was seen ten or more times. The gene calls are TRBV28 and TRBJ2-7, with TRBD2 matching 9 bases. The length of the CDR3 is 17 residues. CDR1 MDHEN and CDR2 SYDVKM come from the germline V gene. The ends lost 5 bases at V and 2 bases at J; junction bases unmatched: 13. DNA of the CDR3: TGTGCCAGCAGTGGGGGGGGGGGAGGCGGGAGGGCCTACGAGCAGTACTTC. Its translation is CASSGGGGGGRAYEQYF.

The rearrangement joins TRBV20-1 to TRBJ2-7; 11 bases fit TRBD2. The trim removed 3 bases at V and 3 bases at J, leaving 4 bases unmatched. The CDR3 consists of 14 residues. Germline CDR1 DFQATT, CDR2 SNEGSKA (reference sequence). CDR3 amino acids: CSASQTSGDYEQYF. For the CDR3, the DNA is TGCAGTGCTAGCCAGACTAGCGGGGACTACGAGCAGTACTTC.